This T cell receptor beta chain was observed in a study of blood T cell repertoires in COVID-19 (dated by TCRdb to about 2020). About the full investigation: Samples covering the acute and convalescent phases of COVID-19 were provided by collaborators in the United States, Italy and Spain. Sample metadata almost always included a de-identified subject ID, COVID-19 status, age in years and sex. The repertoires were made available in a free public database intended to serve as a resource for research on the immune response to SARS-CoV-2. Subjects who had been exposed to COVID-19, were actively infected with it, or had recovered from it provided the deeply sampled blood TCRbeta repertoires that made up the dataset. Where available, HLA class I and class II types were obtained from metadata supplied by the sample provider rather than from assay-based typing. The prospective study material was composed of cDNA or gDNA derived from T cells, B-cell-depleted T cells, or PBMCs. The samples were drawn from two sources: the first 160 participants of the ongoing ImmuneRACE study, and some 1,300 subjects contributed by 6 global collaborators. The full study reports these points: The quantity of clinical and demographic metadata differed by source and by participant and was supplied without curation.

Turning to this clone: No antigen is known for it. Base quality data are lacking; no much larger clone is found one base away.

TCRbeta CDR3 regions were amplified from genomic DNA by means of the immunoSEQ Assay, a bias-controlled multiplex PCR. The authors processed their data as follows. Nucleated cell counts per sample were estimated from amplification of reference gene primers within the assay. To quantify the absolute abundance of each unique TCRbeta CDR3 rearrangement, sequence reads were collapsed and filtered. Productive Simpson clonality was computed per sample as the square root of Simpson's diversity index over productive rearrangements. TCRdb took this table from immuneACCESS and kept in-frame rearrangements with V and J called. Such tables lack part of the clones; where checked against another copy, unresolved V genes explain under half of the gap, and the rest is unexplained. That table furnishes V, J and clone size, whereas the DNA furnished D and trimming. This sample lists 150,000 or so clones; approximately 85% were detected once. The ten top clones hold about 0.63% of the sample.

In Seattle, one collaborating source enrolled patients while the infection was active and tracked those patients longitudinally over the course of disease. Collaborating institutions collected whole blood in K2EDTA tubes following their own protocols. For TCRbeta analysis, collaborators shipped samples in one of three forms: frozen whole blood, isolated PBMCs, or DNA extracted from either of those sample types. For this chain, trimming is 4 bases at the V end and 4 bases at the J end, and the number of junction bases without a gene match is 5. Inclusive of the bounding cysteine and phenylalanine, the CDR3 is 16 residues long. Only the CDR3 DNA stays, 48 bases, in frame from base 1. According to the germline V gene, CDR1 reads LGHNA and CDR2 reads YSLEER.

The TCR was taken from a man aged 60 to 75 with COVID-19, enrolled during active disease. The chain links TRBV4-3 with TRBJ2-3; 13 bases in the middle match TRBD2. Sequenced material: peripheral blood. The CDR3 protein is CASSRGLAGEPDTQYF. The DNA reads as follows: TGCGCCAGCAGCCGCGGACTAGCGGGAGAGCCAGATACGCAGTATTTT.